This TCR beta chain was documented in a study of control samples from healthy donors and cancer patients. The CDR3 is made up of 17 amino acids. J was trimmed by 1 base and V by 6 bases; bases with no gene match: 13. The germline CDR1 and CDR2 sequences are MDHEN and SYDVKM. The assay was immunoSEQ multiplex PCR, and TCRdb's table has in-frame clones only and misses some. The sample lists 91,000 or so clones, approximately 89% occurring once. The sequenced sample was blood. The V call is TRBV28, the J call TRBJ2-7, with TRBD1 matching 9 bases. The sequence was collected from a woman younger than 45 in good health. CDR3 DNA: TGTGCCAGCAGCTATATCCTCCGGACAGGGGCATCCTACGAGCAGTACTTC. It specifies CASSYILRTGASYEQYF.